This passage covers 9 T cell receptor beta chains from one sample sequenced in a study of OX40 agonist ivuxolimab in advanced cancers. Clones were sequenced by immunoSEQ multiplex PCR, and TCRdb holds only the in-frame ones, with some missing. The sample carries about 78,000 clones, 70% to 85% recorded once. The specimen comprised CD4+ or CD8+ T cells sorted from blood, sampled in a trial of the OX40 agonist ivuxolimab. These receptors were obtained from an adult with an advanced solid tumor such as melanoma, head and neck, liver or kidney cancer.

The chain carries TRBV28 and TRBJ1-2; D is unresolved. The CDR3 totals 13 residues. The V gene's germline CDR1 is MDHEN and CDR2 SYDVKM. V lost 6 bases and J lost 3, with 11 bases in between. The CDR3 region is CASRKPTDYGYTF. CDR3 DNA sequence: TGTGCCAGCAGGAAACCAACAGACTATGGCTACACCTTC.

The chain carries TRBV11-3 and TRBJ2-2; 10 nucleotides line up with TRBD1. Germline CDR1 and CDR2: SGHNT and YENEEA. The CDR3 loop spans 16 amino acids. With V trimmed by 4 bases and J by 7 bases, 9 bases remained unmatched. The CDR3 reads CASSSGRDRGIGELFF. In DNA, the CDR3 is TGTGCCAGCAGCTCGGGCCGGGACAGGGGAATCGGGGAGCTGTTTTTT.

The rearrangement uses TRBV7-2 and TRBJ2-2; perhaps TRBD2 as D (6 bases). This CDR3 spans 16 amino acids. V shed 6 bases and J shed 13 bases, with 27 bases lying between them. CDR1 is SGHTA and CDR2 is FQGNSA in the germline V gene. CDR3 coding DNA: TGTGCCAGCAGTCATCAGACGGGACTGCCCCGGATCCGGCTGTTTTTT. Its translation: CASSHQTGLPRIRLFF.

The rearrangement uses TRBV15 and TRBJ2-1, with D possibly called TRBD1 or TRBD2 (6 bases each). The CDR3 runs to 17 residues. V lost 3 bases, J lost 9 bases, and 24 bases lay in between. Germline loops: CDR1 LNHNV, CDR2 YYDKDF (reference sequence). The CDR3: CATSRAPRGEALLEQFF. The CDR3 nucleotides read TGTGCCACCAGCAGGGCCCCTAGGGGGGAAGCCCTTCTTGAGCAGTTCTTC.

The V call is TRBV12-5, the J call TRBJ2-7; TRBD1 matches at 7 bases. The junction had 4 bases not matched to a gene; V was cut back by 4 bases and J by 4 bases. From germline, CDR1 is LGHNT and CDR2 FRNRAP. This CDR3 is built from 13 residues. CDR3 region: CASGSGQIYEQYV. The DNA of the CDR3 is TGTGCTAGTGGTTCGGGACAGATTTACGAGCAGTACGTC.

The chain recombines TRBV15 with TRBJ2-6, with 7 bases aligning to TRBD1. The CDR3 consists of 15 residues. The V and J ends lost 6 bases and 2 bases, in that order; junction bases with no gene match: 4. The germline gives CDR1 LNHNV, CDR2 YYDKDF (reference sequence). The CDR3 DNA follows: TGTGCCACCAGATTTACAGGGGCTGGGGCCAACGTCCTGACTTTC. Its translation is CATRFTGAGANVLTF.

This rearrangement joins TRBV28 to TRBJ1-5; perhaps TRBD1 as D (6 bases). V lost 8 bases, J lost 6 bases, and 11 bases lay in between. Germline CDR1 reads MDHEN; CDR2 reads SYDVKM. The CDR3 totals 12 residues. The CDR3 sequence is CASGTGTQPQHF. DNA for the CDR3: TGTGCCAGCGGTACAGGGACTCAGCCCCAGCATTTT.

This chain joins TRBV11-3 and TRBJ2-1; a weak D match, TRBD2 (6 bases). Trimming removed 3 bases from V and 9 bases from J, with 18 bases in between. In germline, CDR1 is SGHNT, CDR2 YENEEA. The CDR3 has 15 residues. CDR3 loop: CASSFGSGAWGEQFF. The CDR3 DNA follows: TGTGCCAGCAGCTTTGGCTCGGGAGCCTGGGGTGAGCAGTTCTTC.

This chain links TRBV2 with TRBJ2-6, with D perhaps TRBD2 (7 bases). Germline V gene lookup returns CDR1 SNHLY and CDR2 FYNNEI. The CDR3 extends over 15 amino acids. V was clipped by 8 bases and J by 3 bases, with 14 bases between them. The DNA for the CDR3 is TGTGCCAGCGCGCCGGGGGGCGGTGGGGCCAACGTCCTGACTTTC. As protein: CASAPGGGGANVLTF.